A selection of T cell receptor beta chains follows, all from one sample in a study of CXCR3-negative and CXCR3-positive naive CD8 T cells. From its re-call of the 5' RACE reads, TCRdb lists each CDR3 protein once, without DNA. This sample's clone table lists more than 40,000 distinct CDR3 sequences. Specimen: naive CXCR3- CD8+ T cells from blood. Receptor source: a human donor in good health. Some clones in this sample may be carry-over from other donors' samples. Both conserved end residues are part of each CDR3. Fields, in order: J gene, clone size, V gene, CDR3 protein. Expanded clones get a size class; other rows say once, few or many, or leave the size out.

J: TRBJ2-7
size: NA
V: TRBV25-1
CDR3: CASRSTGAPLYEQYF

J: TRBJ1-2
size: NA
V: TRBV6-1
CDR3: CASSEARQDRYTF

J: TRBJ2-2
size: NA
V: TRBV4-3
CDR3: CASSRENTGELFF

J: TRBJ2-3
size: NA
V: TRBV12-3/TRBV12-4
CDR3: CASSPGTGDTDTQYF

J: TRBJ2-1
size: NA
V: TRBV28
CDR3: CASSAADNEQFF

J: TRBJ2-1
size: medium-sized
V: TRBV7-7
CDR3: CASSQGIPPNEQFF

J: TRBJ2-7
size: NA
V: TRBV7-6
CDR3: CASSLAHQSEQYF

J: TRBJ2-1
size: NA
V: TRBV12-3/TRBV12-4
CDR3: CASSLGLRNEQFF

J: TRBJ2-3
size: NA
V: TRBV15
CDR3: CATLRREGPTDTQYF

J: TRBJ2-3
size: NA
V: TRBV29-1
CDR3: CSVPPSGGPDTQYF

J: TRBJ1-1
size: NA
V: TRBV25-1
CDR3: CASSAKQGITTEAFF

J: TRBJ2-3
size: NA
V: TRBV28
CDR3: CASSSLWDTQYF

J: TRBJ1-1
size: NA
V: TRBV7-3
CDR3: CASSPSGGENTEAFF

J: TRBJ1-1
size: NA
V: TRBV9
CDR3: CASSAPNREDTEAFF

J: TRBJ1-1
size: NA
V: TRBV4-3
CDR3: CASSQVRQMNTEAFF

J: TRBJ2-7
size: NA
V: TRBV13
CDR3: CASSSYRDEQYF

J: TRBJ2-7
size: NA
V: TRBV6-5
CDR3: CASSYFEGYEQYF

J: TRBJ2-3
size: NA
V: TRBV29-1
CDR3: CSVDWGFADTQYF

J: TRBJ2-1
size: NA
V: TRBV29-1
CDR3: CSVDGSSSYNEQFF

J: TRBJ1-2
size: NA
V: TRBV7-8
CDR3: CASSPLGRENYGYTF

J: TRBJ2-7
size: NA
V: TRBV14
CDR3: CASSQIGRAPYEQYF

J: TRBJ2-7
size: NA
V: TRBV4-1
CDR3: CASSQEVTSGEYEQYF

J: TRBJ2-7
size: NA
V: TRBV12-3/TRBV12-4
CDR3: CASSFRGGLAENYEQYF

J: TRBJ2-1
size: NA
V: TRBV7-9
CDR3: CASRDRTYNEQFF

J: TRBJ2-7
size: NA
V: TRBV5-1
CDR3: CASSLRERGYYEQYF

J: TRBJ2-7
size: NA
V: TRBV6-1
CDR3: CASSNGGISYEQYF

J: TRBJ2-2
size: NA
V: TRBV11-3
CDR3: CASSLLRGNTGELFF

J: TRBJ1-1
size: NA
V: TRBV10-1
CDR3: CASSPTPAWAANTEAFF

J: TRBJ1-2
size: NA
V: TRBV29-1
CDR3: CSVETLTNYGYTF

J: TRBJ2-2
size: NA
V: TRBV29-1
CDR3: CSVANSGRETGELFF